This TCR beta chain was obtained from a study of blood T cell repertoires in COVID-19. Study as a whole: The United States, Italy and Spain supplied acute and convalescent COVID-19 samples. T cells, B-cell-depleted T cells, or PBMCs supplied cDNA or gDNA.

V dropped 3 bases and J dropped 7; count of bases not matched to a gene: 9. This CDR3 comprises 16 residues. Germline V CDR1 and CDR2: KGHSH, LQKENI. Authors' methods: Amplification with reference gene primers provided the estimates of nucleated cell counts. Assay used: immunoSEQ multiplex PCR; TCRdb lists only in-frame clones, some missing. V and J calls and clone size are as listed in that table; D and trimming were resolved from the DNA. Among under 60,000 clones, about three quarters were seen once, and the ten largest hold roughly 21%. Sequenced sample: peripheral blood. The chain is built from TRBV18 and TRBJ2-1; 10 bases are a match to TRBD1. This receptor was taken from a human donor with active or convalescent COVID-19. The donor label of this sample is uncertain. CDR3 region: CASSPRGQGLGNEQFF. CDR3 coding DNA: TGTGCCAGCTCACCCAGGGGACAGGGGTTGGGAAATGAGCAGTTCTTC.